The present entry profiles one T cell receptor beta chain with its context. The identical CDR3 is also encoded by other nucleotide sequences in the sample. Trimming stripped 0 bases from V and 6 bases from J, with 5 bases between. This CDR3 spans 11 amino acids. Germline loops: CDR1 GTSNPN, CDR2 SVGIG (reference sequence). TCRdb's table, derived via immunoSEQ multiplex PCR, lists solely in-frame clones and lacks some. The sample carries 95,000 to 150,000 clones, around 87% recorded once. These data belong to a study of blood T cell repertoires in COVID-19. The sample consisted of peripheral blood. The V gene is TRBV30, the J gene TRBJ2-5, with no clear D. This TCR derives from a woman aged 70-85 years with acute or convalescent COVID-19. In DNA form, the CDR3 reads TGTGCCTGGAGTGTACTGAAGACCCAGTACTTC. Encoded protein: CAWSVLKTQYF.